This is a list of T cell receptor beta chains from one sample in a study of metastatic and nonmetastatic thyroid tumors. TCRdb re-clonotyped the PCR reads via MiXCR. The sample shows roughly 59,000 clones, about 16% of them seen only once. Sequencing was performed on blood. The receptors shown here come from a male donor with papillary thyroid cancer or a benign thyroid nodule (not recorded which). Some clones in this sample may be carry-over from other donors' samples. Each CDR3 is given with its conserved first and last residue. D genes are given only for firm matches. Only some rows state a clone size, as once, few, many or a class for expanded clones.

clone_size,v_call,j_call,d_call,cdr3_nt,cdr3_aa
many,TRBV27,TRBJ2-7,-,TGTGCCAGCAATCTGGGGTACAGGGTTGCCTACGAGCAGTACTTC,CASNLGYRVAYEQYF
many,TRBV2,TRBJ2-5,-,TGTGCCAGCAGTGACTCGCGACGGGGTGGAGAGACCCAGTACTTC,CASSDSRRGGETQYF
-,TRBV14,TRBJ2-1,-,TGTGCCAGCAGCCCGGTACAGGGCCCCAATGAGCAGTTCTTC,CASSPVQGPNEQFF
many,TRBV19,TRBJ2-1,-,TGTGCCAGTAGGGACAGCCCAAACAATGAGCAGTTCTTC,CASRDSPNNEQFF
few,TRBV6-1,TRBJ2-5,-,TGTGCCAGCAGTGAAGGCGATTATCCGGAGACCCAGTACTTC,CASSEGDYPETQYF
many,TRBV14,TRBJ2-3,TRBD2,TGTGCCAGCAGCCAAGATGCGGCGGGAGAGTGGTCGGGAGATACGCAGTATTTT,CASSQDAAGEWSGDTQYF
many,TRBV24-1,TRBJ1-1,-,TGTGCCACCAGTGATTCCGCGGGCACTGAAGCTTTCTTT,CATSDSAGTEAFF
many,TRBV10-3,TRBJ2-1,-,TGTGCCATCAGTACTAGCAGCCGCGGCTACAATGAGCAGTTCTTC,CAISTSSRGYNEQFF
many,TRBV20-1,TRBJ2-1,TRBD2,TGCAGTGCTACGGGACTAGCGGGCTACAATGAGCAGTTCTTC,CSATGLAGYNEQFF
many,TRBV10-3,TRBJ2-3,-,TGTGCCACCCGGGGGGCCTCAGGGGATACGCAGTATTTT,CATRGASGDTQYF
many,TRBV7-3,TRBJ2-2,TRBD1,TGTGCCAGCAGCCCGACAGGGGGCAACACCGGGGAGCTGTTTTTT,CASSPTGGNTGELFF
few,TRBV7-6,TRBJ2-4,TRBD1,TGTGCCAGCAGCCTAGACAGGGCGGACATTCAGTACTTC,CASSLDRADIQYF
-,TRBV10-1,TRBJ2-1,TRBD2,TGCGCCAGCAGTGGCTTGACTAGCGGGGTTATCAATGAGCAGTTCTTC,CASSGLTSGVINEQFF
-,TRBV20-1,TRBJ2-1,-,TGCAGTGCAGGGACGTGCTACAATGAGCATTTCTTC,CSAGTCYNEHFF
many,TRBV7-3,TRBJ2-7,TRBD1,TGTGCCAGCAGCCCGCAACCGAGGACAGGGACAATAGCCTACGAGCAGTACTTC,CASSPQPRTGTIAYEQYF